Below are 21 T cell receptor beta chains sequenced from a single sample in a study of CD8+CD57+ T cells in acquired aplastic anemia. The study profiled TCR beta VDJ and CDR3 using genomic DNA as template. Via MiXCR, TCRdb re-called the reads, giving one row per CDR3 protein. The sample records hundreds of thousands of distinct CDR3 sequences, around 72% being singletons. The sample taken for sequencing was sorted CD4+, CD8+, or CD8+CD57+ T cells (not recorded which) from PBMCs. The receptors were sampled from a human donor in good health, serving as a control.

The chain joins TRBV29-1 to TRBJ1-1, with unresolved D. This CDR3 comprises 14 residues. The germline gives CDR1 SQVTM, CDR2 ANQGSEA. V lost 3 bases, J lost 14 bases, and 25 bases lay in between. Here the CDR3 DNA reads TGCAGCGTTGATAGAACAGCCTTAGGCACTGCCGCCTTCTTT. Translation gives CSVDRTALGTAAFF.

V usage is TRBV7-2 and J usage is TRBJ1-5; D remains unclear. In germline, CDR1 is SGHTA, CDR2 FQGNSA. Between the trimmed V and J ends, which lost 3 bases and 14 bases, there was a span of 14 bases. The CDR3 contains 12 residues. CDR3 amino acids: CASSFSSKRKHF. The CDR3, as DNA: TGTGCCAGCAGCTTTAGCTCCAAGCGGAAGCATTTT.

This clonotype was seen many times. This chain uses TRBV9 with TRBJ2-3, with D possibly being TRBD1 or TRBD2 (5 bases each). Germline CDR1 is SGDLS and CDR2 is YYNGEE. This CDR3 has 15 amino acids. With 0 bases removed from V and 2 bases from J, the gap between germline ends came to 10 bases. CDR3 amino acids: CASSVVGDFTDTQYF. The CDR3 bases are TGTGCCAGCAGCGTAGTGGGGGATTTCACAGATACGCAGTATTTT.

The genes are TRBV25-1 and TRBJ2-6; no clear D. The germline CDR1 and CDR2 sequences are MGHDK and SYGVNS. V lost 0 bases and J 0 bases, leaving 6 bases between the germline ends. The CDR3 loop spans 16 amino acids. CDR3 loop: CASSEYTSSGANVLTF. Here the CDR3 DNA reads TGTGCCAGCAGTGAATATACGAGCTCTGGGGCCAACGTCCTGACTTTC.

The J gene is TRBJ2-7, the V gene TRBV20-1; TRBD2 matches at 7 bases. Germline V lookup: CDR1 DFQATT, CDR2 SNEGSKA (reference sequence). With V trimmed by 6 bases and J by 4 bases, 18 bases remained unmatched. This CDR3 is 16 amino acids long. CDR3: CSARRFAGSGVYEQYF. The CDR3 coding sequence is TGCAGTGCCAGGAGATTTGCAGGGAGCGGGGTATACGAGCAGTACTTC.

This clonotype was observed many times. The chain combines TRBV20-1 with TRBJ1-1, with a tentative D call TRBD1 (6 bases). V lost 3 bases and J lost 6, with 14 bases in between. The germline CDR1 and CDR2 sequences are DFQATT and SNEGSKA (reference sequence). The CDR3 runs 13 residues. The CDR3, as DNA: TGCAGTGCTAGGGGGAAGGGGGGCTCTGAAGCTTTCTTT. It codes for CSARGKGGSEAFF.

This clonotype was observed a few times. The chain joins TRBV15 to TRBJ1-5; D remains unclear. CDR3 length: 15 residues. Trimming took 0 bases from V and 2 from J, leaving 8 bases between them. Germline values: CDR1 LNHNV, CDR2 YYDKDF (reference sequence). Here the CDR3 reads CATSREGRGNQPQHF. CDR3 sequence (DNA): TGTGCCACCAGCAGAGAGGGTAGGGGCAATCAGCCCCAGCATTTT.

Of note for this clonotype: A junction end diverges from the germline sequence, so it may reflect a read error. The chain has TRBV7-9 and TRBJ1-5, with no clear D. This CDR3 spans 13 amino acids. Looked up from germline, CDR1 is SEHNR and CDR2 is FQNEAQ (reference sequence). CDR3 nucleotide sequence: TGTGCCACCAGCCTAACAACTGCTCAGCCCCTGTATTTT. Protein product: CATSLTTAQPLYF.

Details on this clonotype: Given the absence of the conserved phenylalanine or tryptophan at the CDR3 end, a read error is likely. The limits of the CDR3 on the DNA are not certain, so only TCRdb's listed CDR3 is given. The V gene is TRBV7-7, the J gene TRBJ2-2; the table's D gene call, TRBD2, was not cross checked with the DNA. The CDR3 length equals 13 residues, ends included. The V gene's germline CDR1 is SSHAT and CDR2 FNYEAQ (reference sequence). The CDR3 spells CASSFEGGREHFV.

The rearrangement joins TRBV7-8 to TRBJ1-6, with unresolved D. Per the germline V gene, CDR1 is SGHVS and CDR2 is FQNEAQ. V shed 5 bases and J shed 13 bases, with 21 bases lying between them. The CDR3 covers 15 residues. The CDR3 DNA sequence: TGTGCCAGCAGCCTCGGCCGATCCCGAACCGGGCCCCTCCACTTT. It codes for CASSLGRSRTGPLHF.

This sequence joins TRBV4-3 and TRBJ2-3, with 10 positions matching TRBD2. This CDR3 contains 15 residues. The germline V gene has CDR1 LGHNA and CDR2 YSLEER. V lost 7 bases to trimming and J lost 6 bases; unmatched junction nucleotides: 10. CDR3: CASNSQRGGSDTQYF. The DNA for the CDR3 is TGCGCCAGCAACTCACAGCGGGGGGGCTCTGATACGCAGTATTTT.

This clonotype has just a few counts. One end of the junction varies from germline; a read error may be responsible. CDR3 sequence (DNA): TGTGCCTCACAACGGGGGGCGGGCCAGATCACAGGTACGCAGTATTTT. This gives the protein CASQRGAGQITGTQYF. The chain employs TRBV10-3 and TRBJ2-3, with a tentative D call TRBD2 (7 bases). The CDR3 has 16 residues. Germline V gene sequence: CDR1 ENHRY, CDR2 SYGVKD.

This sequence joins TRBV9 and TRBJ2-3, with D tentatively TRBD1 (5 bases). The CDR3 is made up of 15 amino acids. Germline lookup yields CDR1 SGDLS and CDR2 YYNGEE. V shed 0 bases and J shed 0 bases, with 8 bases lying between them. CDR3 bases: TGTGCCAGCAGCGTAGAGGGGAAGAGCACAGATACGCAGTATTTT. Amino acids: CASSVEGKSTDTQYF. Complete variable domain (other parts from reference TRBV9 and TRBJ2-3): DSGVTQTPKHLITATGQRVTLRCSPRSGDLSVYWYQQSLDQGLQFLIQYYNGEERAKGNILERFSAQQFPDLHSELNLSSLELGDSALYFCASSVEGKSTDTQYFGPGTRLTVL.

On this clonotype itself: The junction does not match germline at one end; this may be a read error. This chain links TRBV7-2 with TRBJ2-7, with a tentative D call TRBD2 (5 bases). The CDR3 spans 14 residues. Germline-derived CDR1 and CDR2 are SGHTA and FQGNSA. The CDR3 here is CASSLADVTTQHYF. CDR3 in DNA: TGTGCCAGCAGCTTGGCCGACGTGACTACGCAGCATTACTTC.

The chain joins TRBV5-1 to TRBJ2-7; the match to TRBD2 covers 14 bases. CDR1 and CDR2 (germline): SGHRS, YFSETQ. Trimming took 5 bases from V and 1 from J; bases not matched to a gene: 5. The CDR3 is 16 amino acids. The DNA of the CDR3 is TGCGCCAGCAGAACCAGACTAGCGGGAGGGTCCTACGAGCAGTACTTC. Encoded protein: CASRTRLAGGSYEQYF.

This clonotype came up many times. The CDR3 DNA reads TGTGCCAGCAGCCCATGGACAGGGGGTATAGGCAATGAGCAGTTCTTC. It codes for CASSPWTGGIGNEQFF. This chain uses TRBV11-2 with TRBJ2-1, with 10 positions matching TRBD1. Germline V gives CDR1 SGHAT, CDR2 FQNNGV. V dropped 5 bases and J dropped 6; count of bases not matched to a gene: 10. The CDR3 is 16 residues long.

Worth noting for this clonotype: A read error is possible here, since a much larger clone lies one base away. The rearrangement uses TRBV9 and TRBJ2-3; D is tentatively TRBD1 or TRBD2 (6 bases each). The CDR3 extends over 14 amino acids. Trimming stripped 4 bases from V and 4 bases from J, with 13 bases between. Germline loops: CDR1 SGDLS, CDR2 YYNGEE. The CDR3 reads CASSLGGTADTQYF. The CDR3 bases are TGTGCCAGCAGCTTAGGGGGGACTGCAGATACGCAGTATTTT.

This clonotype was counted between two and nine times. Because the CDR3's place on the DNA is in doubt, the DNA is left out and the CDR3 is given as listed by TCRdb. The chain is built from TRBV25-1 and TRBJ2-7; the DNA was not compared with TRBD1, the D call given in the table. The CDR3 spans 16 amino acids, including both terminal residues. Looked up from germline, CDR1 is MGHDK and CDR2 is SYGVNS. CDR3 in amino acids: CASSEYVGQGAWEQCF.

The chain links TRBV7-3 to TRBJ1-3; 7 bases are a match to TRBD1. CDR1 and CDR2 from the germline V gene are SGHTA and FQGTGA. There are 16 residues in the CDR3. J gave up 8 bases and V 5 bases, and 15 bases lay outside the gene matches. As DNA, the CDR3 is TGTGCCAGCAGCCCAGGGGCAGGGGGGGGTGGCTACACCATATATTTT. This encodes CASSPGAGGGGYTIYF. Supplemented by reference TRBV7-3 and TRBJ1-3, the full variable domain reads GAGVSQTPSNKVTEKGKYVELRCDPISGHTALYWYRQSLGQGPEFLIYFQGTGAADDSGLPNDRFFAVRPEGSVSTLKIQRTERGDSAVYLCASSPGAGGGGYTIYFGEGSWLTVV.

This clonotype showed up many times. This chain uses TRBV5-5 with TRBJ2-5; a possible D gene is TRBD2 (7 bases). The V gene lost 3 bases and the J gene lost 3 bases, with 15 bases spanning the gap. The CDR3 has 15 residues. Germline-derived CDR1 and CDR2 are SGHKS and YYEKEE (reference sequence). The CDR3: CASSSTTGREETQYF. For the CDR3, the DNA is TGTGCCAGCAGCTCAACCACAGGGAGGGAAGAGACCCAGTACTTC.

The chain joins TRBV20-1 to TRBJ1-6, with 7 bases matching TRBD1. Per germline, CDR1 DFQATT and CDR2 SNEGSKA (reference sequence). Trimming took 4 bases from V and 12 from J; bases not matched to a gene: 6. This CDR3 is 12 amino acids long. Written as DNA, the CDR3 is TGCAGTGCTATGTCAGGGGGAGGACCCCTCCACTTT. Protein: CSAMSGGGPLHF.